This entry lists 10 T cell receptor beta chains sequenced from one sample in a study of siplizumab effects on memory and regulatory T cells (dated by TCRdb to between 2018 and 2021). To prepare the library, the immunoSEQ multiplex PCR assay was applied. The table comes from immuneACCESS by way of TCRdb, which keeps in-frame sequences with V and J called. Part of the clones is missing from these tables; in studies checked, under half for an unresolved V gene and the rest for unknown reasons. This sample is represented by around 58,000 clones; around 78% of them were singletons. The leading ten clones occupy approximately 3.4% of the sample. Sequenced input: memory CD4+ T cells sorted from blood. What the cell subset or site label conveys for this sample: unstimulated CD4+ memory T cells. The receptor source for this set is a human donor in good health.

The genes are TRBV6-5 and TRBJ1-1, with 7 bases lining up with TRBD1. Germline CDR1 reads MNHEY; CDR2 reads SVGAGI. The V gene end was trimmed by 8 bases and the J gene end by 1 base; junction bases not matched to a gene: 7. This CDR3 spans 14 amino acids. CDR3 protein: CASRSRDRNTEAFF. CDR3 DNA: TGTGCCAGCCGGTCCCGGGACAGGAACACTGAAGCTTTCTTT.

The CDR3 sequence: CATAPGPTYEQYF. In DNA form, the CDR3 reads TGTGCCACCGCACCCGGGCCGACCTACGAGCAGTACTTC. The chain combines TRBV15 with TRBJ2-7, with D uncertain. Trimming shortened V by 8 bases and J by 2 bases, and 13 bases separated the two germline ends. Germline-derived CDR1 and CDR2 are LNHNV and YYDKDF (reference sequence). The CDR3 contains 13 residues.

Only one count was recorded for this clone. This chain joins TRBV7-2 and TRBJ2-2; 7 bases line up with TRBD1. The CDR3 has 15 amino acids. Germline CDR1 reads SGHTA; CDR2 reads FQGNSA. The V gene end was trimmed by 3 bases and the J gene end by 4 bases; junction bases not matched to a gene: 5. This chain's CDR3 is CASSFPGQSTGELFF. CDR3 nucleotides: TGTGCCAGCAGCTTCCCGGGACAGAGCACCGGGGAGCTGTTTTTT. The variable domain in full, with the rest retrieved from reference TRBV7-2 and TRBJ2-2, is GAGVSQSPSNKVTEKGKDVELRCDPISGHTALYWYRQSLGQGLEFLIYFQGNSAPDKSGLPSDRFSAERTGGSVSTLTIQRTQQEDSAVYLCASSFPGQSTGELFFGEGSRLTVL.

The chain uses TRBV5-8 and TRBJ1-1; 10 bases match TRBD1. Germline-derived CDR1 and CDR2 are SGHTS and YDEGEE. J gave up 5 bases and V 5 bases, and 6 bases lay outside the gene matches. This CDR3 has 14 amino acids. The CDR3 DNA follows: TGTGCCAGCAGGGGGGACAGGGGAGGGACTGAAGCTTTCTTT. As protein: CASRGDRGGTEAFF.

This chain connects TRBV21-1 to TRBJ1-2; the table calls TRBD1, which could not be checked here. TRBV21-1 is a recognized pseudogene. The CDR3 loop spans 16 amino acids. The CDR3 is CASSPGPDRGRNGYTF. CDR3 sequence (DNA): TGTGCCAGCAGCCCTGGCCCCGACAGGGGAAGAAATGGCTACACCTTC.

In this sample, this clone turned up once. This chain links TRBV5-4 with TRBJ2-7; tentatively, D is TRBD1 (5 bases). CDR1 is SGHNT and CDR2 is YYREEE in the germline V gene (reference sequence). The CDR3 is 12 residues long. Deletions cut 5 bases from V and 6 bases from J, with 12 bases between. CDR3 sequence reads: CASSSRVGEQYF. Written as DNA, the CDR3 is TGTGCCAGCAGTTCCAGGGTAGGCGAGCAGTACTTC. Based on the CDR3 plus reference TRBV5-4 and TRBJ2-7, the full variable domain is ETGVTQSPTHLIKTRGQQVTLRCSSQSGHNTVSWYQQALGQGPQFIFQYYREEENGRGNFPPRFSGLQFPNYSSELNVNALELDDSALYLCASSSRVGEQYFGPGTRLTVT.

This clone has more than one count but fewer than ten. This chain links TRBV6-5 with TRBJ2-5; TRBD2 aligns across 10 bases. CDR3 size: 14 residues. J gave up 2 bases and V 6 bases, and 3 bases lay outside the gene matches. Looked up from germline, CDR1 is MNHEY and CDR2 is SVGAGI. CDR3 DNA sequence: TGTGCCAGCAGAAGCGGGAGGGTTCAAGAGACCCAGTACTTC. The encoded protein is CASRSGRVQETQYF.

For the CDR3, the DNA is TGTGCCAGCCGGTTCGGAGGGGGAAGGGAACAGCCCCAGCATTTT. Its translation is CASRFGGGREQPQHF. The rearrangement links TRBV2 to TRBJ1-5; a possible D gene is TRBD1 (6 bases). Germline CDR1 is SNHLY and CDR2 is FYNNEI. Trimming removed 8 bases from V and 7 bases from J, with 21 bases in between. This CDR3 is 15 amino acids long.

The chain recombines TRBV2 with TRBJ1-2; possible D gene TRBD1, 5 bases. The V and J ends lost 3 bases and 8 bases respectively, with 16 bases between them. The CDR3 loop spans 14 amino acids. CDR1 and CDR2 (germline): SNHLY, FYNNEI. Here the CDR3 reads CASSDRGASMGYTF. The CDR3, as DNA: TGTGCCAGCAGTGATAGAGGGGCATCAATGGGCTACACCTTC.

The rearrangement uses TRBV7-2 and TRBJ1-2, with 9 bases identical to TRBD1. V was pared by 5 bases and J by 7 bases, with 5 bases of the junction left unmatched. The CDR3 covers 13 residues. Germline CDR1 is SGHTA and CDR2 is FQGNSA. CDR3 sequence reads: CASSRGQGGGYTF. DNA for the CDR3: TGTGCCAGCAGCCGGGGACAGGGTGGTGGCTACACCTTC.